The 26 T cell receptor beta chains presented below share a single source sample, sequenced in a study of blood T cell repertoires in COVID-19. Clones were sequenced by immunoSEQ multiplex PCR, and TCRdb holds only the in-frame ones, with some missing. Seen here are around 81,000 clones, under 85% observed once, and the top ten hold around 13%. Sample: peripheral blood. The source is a human donor in a cohort sampled during active COVID-19.

The rearrangement joins TRBV6-4 to TRBJ2-3, with D possibly matching TRBD1 (6 bases). CDR3 size: 16 residues. V was trimmed by 0 bases and J by 5 bases, leaving 15 bases between them. Germline CDR1 reads MRHNA; CDR2 reads SNTAGT. The CDR3 is CASSDSFNRVVDTQYF. CDR3 nucleotide sequence: TGTGCCAGCAGTGACTCCTTTAACAGGGTGGTAGATACGCAGTATTTT.

V and J are TRBV2 and TRBJ1-5; 11 nucleotides agree with TRBD1. Germline V gene sequence: CDR1 SNHLY, CDR2 FYNNEI. The ends lost 6 bases at V and 12 bases at J; junction bases unmatched: 16. The CDR3 contains 16 residues. The chain's CDR3 is CASRGQGDGWGAVQHF. CDR3 nucleotides: TGTGCCAGCAGGGGACAGGGGGACGGGTGGGGCGCGGTCCAGCATTTT.

This clone occurred once. The chain joins TRBV6-2 or TRBV6-3 to TRBJ2-3; TRBD2 matches at 7 bases. V gave up 0 bases and J gave up 2 bases; unmatched junction bases: 11. This CDR3 contains 18 residues. CDR1 is MNHEY, CDR2 SVGEGT, per germline. The CDR3 DNA reads as TGTGCCAGCAGTTACTCCTTGGGAGGGGCCCACTTCACAGATACGCAGTATTTT. It translates to CASSYSLGGAHFTDTQYF.

The genes are TRBV18 and TRBJ2-7; possibly TRBD2 for D (5 bases). This CDR3 region has 13 residues. The germline V and J ends were trimmed by 5 bases and 3 bases, with 11 bases remaining between them. Germline CDR1 KGHSH, CDR2 LQKENI. CDR3 nucleotide sequence: TGTGCCAGCTCAGGCTTCCGGGACTACGAGCAGTACTTC. Amino acids: CASSGFRDYEQYF. Full variable domain (rest looked up from reference TRBV18 and TRBJ2-7): NAGVMQNPRHLVRRRGQEARLRCSPMKGHSHVYWYRQLPEEGLKFMVYLQKENIIDESGMPKERFSAEFPKEGPSILRIQQVVRGDSAAYFCASSGFRDYEQYFGPGTRLTVT.

The genes are TRBV10-2 and TRBJ2-7; possible D gene TRBD1, 5 bases. Trimming shortened V by 3 bases and J by 2 bases, and 8 bases separated the two germline ends. The CDR3 contains 13 residues. Germline CDR1 is WSHSY and CDR2 is SAAADI. The CDR3 DNA is TGCGCCAGCAGTGAATACAGGACCTACGAGCAGTACTTC. Its translation is CASSEYRTYEQYF.

A single count supports this clone. This chain uses TRBV29-1 with TRBJ1-5; TRBD1 aligns across 7 bases. After removal of 6 bases from V and 2 bases from J, the junction contained 7 bases not matched to a gene. Germline values: CDR1 SQVTM, CDR2 ANQGSEA. The CDR3 loop spans 14 amino acids. DNA of the CDR3: TGCAGCGTCGCTACAGGGACAGGCAATCAGCCCCAGCATTTT. It specifies CSVATGTGNQPQHF.

V and J are TRBV7-3 and TRBJ1-1; D not resolved. The germline V gene has CDR1 SGHTA and CDR2 FQGTGA. Between the trimmed V and J ends, which lost 5 bases and 5 bases, there was a span of 12 bases. CDR3 size: 13 residues. This CDR3 is CASSPGVKTEAFF. The CDR3 DNA reads as TGTGCCAGCAGCCCTGGAGTAAAGACTGAAGCTTTCTTT.

The CDR3 region has the DNA TGTGCCAGCAGTGAAGGGACAGGGGGCAGCACCGGGGAGCTGTTTTTT. Translating gives CASSEGTGGSTGELFF. The chain links TRBV2 to TRBJ2-2; 11 bases fit TRBD1. V lost 1 base to trimming and J lost 4 bases; unmatched junction nucleotides: 2. Germline V gives CDR1 SNHLY, CDR2 FYNNEI. The CDR3 extends over 16 amino acids.

This clone was recorded a few times. The rearrangement uses TRBV2 and TRBJ1-3; tentatively, D is TRBD1 (6 bases). The V and J ends lost 5 bases and 2 bases respectively, with 10 bases between them. The germline V gene has CDR1 SNHLY and CDR2 FYNNEI. The length of the CDR3 is 14 residues. The CDR3 DNA follows: TGTGCCAGCAGTACAGGGAACCCTGGAAACACCATATATTTT. It specifies CASSTGNPGNTIYF.

The rearrangement links TRBV11-3 to TRBJ2-1, with D possibly matching TRBD1 (5 bases). The CDR3 consists of 14 residues. Trimming pared 5 bases from V and 3 bases from J, leaving 11 bases between. Germline-derived CDR1 and CDR2 are SGHNT and YENEEA. The CDR3 here is CASSIGAIYNEQFF. The CDR3 DNA follows: TGTGCCAGCAGCATTGGGGCTATCTACAATGAGCAGTTCTTC.

V usage is TRBV2 and J usage is TRBJ2-1; 7 bases are a match to TRBD1. Trimming removed 3 bases from V and 9 bases from J; junction bases left unmatched: 11. CDR3 size: 15 residues. Germline V gene data show CDR1 as SNHLY and CDR2 as FYNNEI. The CDR3 is CASSDYPGQSPEQFF. The CDR3 DNA reads TGTGCCAGCAGTGATTACCCGGGACAGAGCCCTGAGCAGTTCTTC.

This chain connects TRBV3-1 (or the pseudogene TRBV3-2) to TRBJ2-7, with 8 bases lining up with TRBD2. The CDR3 consists of 16 residues. CDR1 and CDR2 (germline): LGHDT, YNNKEL (reference sequence). The J segment lost 3 bases and the V segment lost 4 bases, leaving 11 bases of the junction unmatched. CDR3 protein: CASSPVIAGTFYEQYF. DNA for the CDR3: TGTGCCAGCAGCCCCGTGATAGCGGGGACTTTCTACGAGCAGTACTTC.

This clone was recorded once. CDR3 in DNA: TGCGCCAGCAGCTCCGGACTAGCGGGCACAGATACGCAGTATTTT. This sequence encodes CASSSGLAGTDTQYF. The chain has TRBV5-1 and TRBJ2-3, with 10 positions matching TRBD2. The CDR3 is 15 residues long. Germline assignment: CDR1 SGHRS and CDR2 YFSETQ. V was pared by 3 bases and J by 1 base, with 2 bases of the junction left unmatched. Variable domain in full (rest from reference TRBV5-1 and TRBJ2-3): KAGVTQTPRYLIKTRGQQVTLSCSPISGHRSVSWYQQTPGQGLQFLFEYFSETQRNKGNFPGRFSGRQFSNSRSEMNVSTLELGDSALYLCASSSGLAGTDTQYFGPGTRLTVL.

The rearrangement links TRBV5-1 to TRBJ1-2; D unclear. V was pared by 0 bases and J by 7 bases, with 13 bases between. Germline V lookup: CDR1 SGHRS, CDR2 YFSETQ. The CDR3 is 14 residues long. CDR3 in DNA: TGCGCCAGCAGCTTGGGTGAGTCGCTCTCTGGCTACACCTTC. Protein product: CASSLGESLSGYTF.

The V gene is TRBV20-1, the J gene TRBJ2-2, with TRBD2 matching over 10 bases. Germline V CDR1 and CDR2: DFQATT, SNEGSKA (reference sequence). This CDR3 region has 14 residues. J gave up 6 bases and V 3 bases, and 4 bases lay outside the gene matches. The CDR3 region is CSASHSGGSGELFF. CDR3 sequence (DNA): TGCAGTGCTAGTCATAGCGGGGGGTCCGGGGAGCTGTTTTTT.

The V and J genes are TRBV29-1 and TRBJ1-1; D ambiguous. This CDR3 comprises 13 residues. Trimming shortened V by 3 bases and J by 3 bases, and 11 bases separated the two germline ends. The germline V gene encodes CDR1 SQVTM and CDR2 ANQGSEA. The CDR3 bases are TGCAGCGTTGACATCACAGCCTACACTGAAGCTTTCTTT. It is translated as CSVDITAYTEAFF. The variable domain in full, completed from reference TRBV29-1 and TRBJ1-1, reads SAVISQKPSRDICQRGTSLTIQCQVDSQVTMMFWYRQQPGQSLTLIATANQGSEATYESGFVIDKFPISRPNLTFSTLTVSNMSPEDSSIYLCSVDITAYTEAFFGQGTRLTVV.

The chain couples TRBV5-1 to TRBJ2-5; 11 positions match TRBD1. Germline trimming cut 4 bases from V and 4 bases from J; bases unmatched to any gene: 6. The CDR3 contains 15 residues. Germline CDR1 is SGHRS and CDR2 is YFSETQ. CDR3 in DNA: TGCGCCAGCAGCCTAGTGGGGACAGGGGGAGAGACCCAGTACTTC. Protein: CASSLVGTGGETQYF.

This clone showed up just a few times. The junction departs from the called germline gene at one end, perhaps through a read error. The chain carries TRBV5-6 and TRBJ1-1; a possible D gene is TRBD1 (6 bases). This CDR3 is 14 amino acids long. Germline CDR1 reads SGHDT; CDR2 reads YYEEEE. CDR3 nucleotides: TGTGCCAGCAGCTTGGCTGCTAGGACAGCGTCCTTCCGATTT. This translates into CASSLAARTASFRF.

The chain couples TRBV14 to TRBJ2-2, with D possibly matching TRBD2 (5 bases). Germline assignment: CDR1 SGHDN and CDR2 FVKESK. The CDR3 has 16 amino acids. The V gene lost 1 base and the J gene lost 2 bases, with 11 bases spanning the gap. This CDR3 is CASSQVPGINTGELFF. CDR3 bases: TGTGCCAGCAGCCAAGTCCCGGGAATTAACACCGGGGAGCTGTTTTTT.

The chain links TRBV12-3 or TRBV12-4 to TRBJ1-2; TRBD1 might be the D (5 bases). This CDR3 has 11 residues. The V gene lost 4 bases and the J gene lost 7 bases, with 7 bases spanning the gap. The CDR3 loop is CASSWGVGYTF. The CDR3 DNA follows: TGTGCCAGCAGTTGGGGGGTTGGCTACACCTTC.

The chain combines TRBV5-1 with TRBJ2-5; D possibly corresponds to TRBD1 (5 bases). The length of the CDR3 is 15 residues. Germline V gene lookup returns CDR1 SGHRS and CDR2 YFSETQ. Between the trimmed V and J ends, which lost 5 bases and 2 bases, there was a span of 16 bases. The CDR3 DNA reads TGCGCCAGCAGATATCAGGGAAGTGGGCAAGAGACCCAGTACTTC. It specifies CASRYQGSGQETQYF.

The chain combines TRBV4-1 with TRBJ2-5, with D tentatively TRBD1 (6 bases). Deletions cut 4 bases from V and 5 bases from J, with 11 bases between. Germline lookup yields CDR1 MGHRA and CDR2 YSYEKL. The CDR3 has 13 amino acids. The CDR3 nucleotides are TGCGCCAGCAGCCGCCGGGACAAGGAGACCCAGTACTTC. The encoded protein is CASSRRDKETQYF.

The gene calls are TRBV19 and TRBJ1-2, with 12 bases matching TRBD1. In germline, CDR1 is LNHDA, CDR2 SQIVND (reference sequence). The CDR3 has 14 amino acids. Trimming took 6 bases from V and 7 from J; bases not matched to a gene: 6. The CDR3 is CASSSGQGAGGYTF. In nucleotides, the CDR3 is TGTGCCAGTAGCTCGGGACAGGGGGCAGGTGGCTACACCTTC.

This chain joins TRBV5-1 and TRBJ2-5, with a tentative D call TRBD1 (6 bases). V dropped 3 bases and J dropped 4 bases, with 13 bases sitting between them. Germline V lookup: CDR1 SGHRS, CDR2 YFSETQ. The CDR3 loop spans 14 amino acids. The CDR3 region has the DNA TGCGCCAGCAGCTCCGGGATGACAGGAGAGACCCAGTACTTC. Amino acids: CASSSGMTGETQYF. Full variable domain (remainder filled in from reference TRBV5-1 and TRBJ2-5): KAGVTQTPRYLIKTRGQQVTLSCSPISGHRSVSWYQQTPGQGLQFLFEYFSETQRNKGNFPGRFSGRQFSNSRSEMNVSTLELGDSALYLCASSSGMTGETQYFGPGTRLLVL.

V usage is TRBV7-3 and J usage is TRBJ2-5; 8 nucleotides agree with TRBD1. Trimming cost V 3 bases and J 4 bases; bases outside gene matches: 7. CDR3 length: 15 residues. In germline, CDR1 is SGHTA, CDR2 FQGTGA. The CDR3 sequence: CASSFGQGVGETQYF. DNA of the CDR3: TGTGCCAGCAGCTTCGGACAGGGCGTGGGAGAGACCCAGTACTTC.

The chain has TRBV5-1 and TRBJ1-2; D perhaps matches TRBD1 (6 bases). CDR3 size: 15 residues. CDR1 and CDR2 (germline): SGHRS, YFSETQ. The ends were cut back, 0 bases at V and 4 bases at J, with 13 bases in the middle. The CDR3 bases are TGCGCCAGCAGCTTGGCCATGGACAGAGGCTATGGCTACACCTTC. This translates into CASSLAMDRGYGYTF.